This T cell receptor (beta chain) derives from a study of OX40 agonist ivuxolimab in advanced cancers. Whole-study context: The dose-escalation cohort had hepatocellular carcinoma, melanoma, renal cell or head and neck cancer. Partial responses occurred in Three dose-escalation patients, one with hepatocellular carcinoma and two with cutaneous melanoma.

CDR1 and CDR2 from the germline V gene are SGHRS and YFSETQ. The CDR3 extends over 13 amino acids. With 7 bases removed from V and 0 bases from J, the gap between germline ends came to 8 bases. Overall study results and limits: CD4+ and CD8+ blood T cells expanded clonally by week 6 at 0.1 to 3.0 mg/kg.

This clone was counted a few times. The target antigen is unknown. Autoimmune disease history or systemic immunosuppression disqualified patients. Generated by immunoSEQ multiplex PCR, the TCRdb table keeps only in-frame clones and is missing some. This table holds some 100,000 clones, about 84% found once. This TCR derives from an adult with an advanced solid tumor such as melanoma, head and neck, liver or kidney cancer. Sample: CD4+ or CD8+ T cells sorted from blood, taken in a trial of the OX40 agonist ivuxolimab. The V and J genes are TRBV5-1 and TRBJ1-3, with a tentative D call TRBD1 (6 bases). The CDR3 nucleotides are TGCGCCAGCCAGGGGAGCTCTGGAAACACCATATATTTT. This translates into CASQGSSGNTIYF.